Reported below is one T cell receptor beta chain. Its antigen is unidentified. V lost 5 bases and J lost 2, with 14 bases in between. The CDR3 length is 14 residues. Germline values: CDR1 DFQATT, CDR2 SNEGSKA (reference sequence). As to time point: persistent/refractory GD, antithyroid drugs over 5 years with positive TRAb. Scientists built the TCR library using RNA that was extracted from PBMCs. This sample was taken from a study of regulatory T cells in long-lasting Graves disease. General study findings and limits: TRBV28, TRBJ1-2 and TRBJ2-5 were favored in persistent disease. Persistent patients had more shared public clonotypes (around 2,800) than new patients (around 950).

TCR beta libraries were built with iRepertoire HTBI primers and Arm-PCR of CDR3 regions. Per the study methods: Detected in the samples were roughly 60 TRBV and around 15 TRBJ segments. TCRdb analysed the multiplex PCR reads with MiXCR anew, one entry per CDR3 protein. TCRdb's processing, not the authors', yielded these V and J calls. The sample records some 420,000 distinct CDR3 sequences, under 25% being singletons. The rearrangement joins TRBV20-1 to TRBJ2-3, with a possible D match to TRBD2 (5 bases). This receptor was obtained from a female donor with Graves disease. This specimen was peripheral blood mononuclear cells (PBMCs), taken when the disease was refractory, from a patient treated with antithyroid drugs. CDR3: CSAEGRVNTDTQYF. DNA of the CDR3: TGCAGTGCTGAGGGTAGAGTGAACACAGATACGCAGTATTTT.